These 2 T cell receptor beta chains share one sample of origin, sequenced in a study of tumor and adjacent non-tumor tissue in lung cancer. Three rounds of nested PCR, following a modified ARM-PCR protocol, produced the TCRbeta library. TCRdb reanalysed the multiplex PCR reads using MiXCR and keeps one entry per CDR3 protein. The sample records 81,000 or so distinct CDR3 sequences, 75% to 90% being singletons. This sample's RNA came from whole unsorted tissue. Input material: lung tumor tissue. These receptors originate from a woman between 45 and 60 years old with non-small cell lung cancer.

In regard to this clonotype: Because the CDR3 is missing its conserved closing phenylalanine or tryptophan, this is likely a read error. The chain has TRBV4-2 and TRBJ1-2; tentative D call: TRBD1 (6 bases). Germline V gene lookup returns CDR1 LGHNA and CDR2 YNFKEQ. This CDR3 contains 17 residues. CDR3 in DNA: TGTGCCAGTAGCCAAGATTCCACCCAAGGGGGATACTATGGCTACACCTTA. Translation: CASSQDSTQGGYYGYTL.

Details on this clonotype: The junction shows a germline mismatch at one end, possibly a read error. The chain has TRBV20-1 and TRBJ1-6, with D unclear. This CDR3 contains 13 residues. Germline-derived CDR1 and CDR2 are DFQATT and SNEGSKA (reference sequence). The CDR3 bases are TGCAGTGCTAGACGTCTAGATAATTCACCCTTCCACTTT. Translation: CSARRLDNSPFHF.